This TCR beta chain was observed in a study of post-analysis software for immune sequencing data. The wider study: Relapsing-remitting, secondary progressive and progressive-relapsing courses of multiple sclerosis were included.

To note about this clonotype: Its target is unknown.

Points from the study as a whole: Controls showed significantly higher normalized Chao1 diversity than did multiple sclerosis patients. When patients were compared with controls, four to six TRBV segments were more frequent, TRBV5-6, TRBV5-1 and TRBV20-1 among them.

Germline assignment: CDR1 SGHTA and CDR2 FQGTGA. CDR3 length: 15 amino acids. V lost 3 bases and J lost 6; bases outside the gene matches: 8. Built from TCR beta cDNA, the libraries had unique molecular identifiers in them. The authors obtained roughly 500,000 cDNA molecules from approximately 0.91 to 9.4 million T cells. TCRdb re-derived calls from the PCR reads in MiXCR, one entry per CDR3 protein. Of 750,000 to 900,000 distinct CDR3 sequences in the sample, roughly 46% were seen once. The specimen was blood. The chain has TRBV7-3 and TRBJ2-1; TRBD2 agrees at 7 bases. The TCR was taken from a girl between 5 and 17 years old with multiple sclerosis. In DNA, the CDR3 is TGTGCCAGCAGCTTCCTGGCGGGAGTAGGCAATGAGCAGTTCTTC. Encoded protein: CASSFLAGVGNEQFF.